The entry below gives a single TCR beta chain sequence along with its context. This clonotype has a count of ten or more. Its antigen is not yet known. The input lacks base qualities; no much larger clone sits a single base away. All patients had node-negative disease on CT and PET/CT, and none had a history of other malignancies or had previously received chemotherapy or radiotherapy. At each of two time points, about 6 milliliters of peripheral venous blood were collected into EDTA tubes. PBMCs were isolated by Ficoll-Paque Plus density-gradient centrifugation. Samples were stored at -80°C immediately after collection until analysis. Two rounds of multiplex PCR on genomic DNA were used to amplify the TCR beta CDR3 region. In the first round of PCR, primers specific to each TRBV and TRBJ gene were used, and the primer sequences are filed in Chinese patent CN105087789A. Universal primers were used in the second PCR round. The Roche High Pure PCR Template Preparation Kit was used to extract genomic DNA from frozen PBMCs. Paired-end sequencing with 151 bp reads was performed on the libraries using an Illumina HiSeq 3000. In the paper's pipeline: CutAdapt was used to remove raw reads lacking the multiplex PCR primer sequences. PEAR was used to merge high-quality paired reads into contigs. By aligning each contig to reference sequences, MiXCR assigned the TRB V, D and J gene segments to that contig. CDR3 sequences were clustered by base quality and sequence similarity to remove sequencing errors. Diversity was calculated as Shannon entropy divided by the natural log of the number of productive TCR sequences. To get clonality, Shannon entropy was divided by the natural log of the number of unique clonotypes, and that result was subtracted from one. Using the Youden index from ROC curves, the researchers picked the repertoire-metric cut-offs for progression-free survival, and all analyses were carried out in R 3.5.3. TCRdb reprocessed the public reads (quality trimming at Q25 with fastp, clone calling with MiXCR) and kept in-frame beta chains. Rows merge per CDR3 protein into single entries with the most common DNA and genes. The V and J calls, along with clone size, are taken from TCRdb and not from the paper's own processing. Within this sample are around 30,000 distinct CDR3 sequences, with 25% to 40% of them counted one time only. The ten largest clones take up around a third of the sample.

The data stem from a study of prognosis after radiotherapy for stage I lung cancer (dated by TCRdb to about 2021). Context from the whole study: Roughly 20 stage I NSCLC patients were enrolled in Nanjing, China, between 2018 and January 2019. About 15 patients had newly diagnosed primary stage I lung tumors, and four to six had oligometastatic NSCLC after surgical resection of the primary tumor. Every patient was deemed medically inoperable, about a dozen because of comorbidities and more than five because they refused surgery. Ages in the cohort of some 13 men and about 6 women ranged from roughly 50 to 85 years, with a median of 74. Squamous cell carcinoma histology was identified in roughly 7 patients, and adenocarcinoma histology was identified in some 11 patients. Using image-guided IMRT or VMAT, SBRT was delivered in 3 to 5 fractions at a biologically effective dose of at least 100 Gy. In every patient, SBRT was given without any concurrent therapy. Distant metastases were developed by four of the 19 patients after SBRT, at a median of roughly 7 months, whereas no significant progression was observed in the other 15 patients. Peripheral blood TCR beta repertoires were profiled in stage I NSCLC patients before and after stereotactic body radiotherapy, and the repertoires were related to distant failure. The study sequenced 38 blood samples from 19 patients, one before and one after SBRT per patient.

Here is what the overall study found, with its caveats: TRBV and TRBJ usage frequencies reportedly differed by metastasis status, in two V genes at baseline and in roughly nine V and two J genes after SBRT. Post-SBRT Shannon entropy and its change from baseline were lower in patients who developed distant metastases; baseline Shannon entropy was not associated with metastases. All reported P values were unadjusted for multiple comparisons. A decrease in unique TCR clone counts was observed after SBRT (median 10,088 before versus several thousand after; Wilcoxon paired P=0.011). Limitations of the study included a small cohort and short follow-up, and the study findings need independent validation. Tumor specificity of expanded TCR clones was not determined.

The germline ends are 11 bases apart after V is trimmed by 5 bases and J by 0 bases. According to the germline V gene, CDR1 reads SGHTA and CDR2 reads FQGTGA. Including the terminal cysteine and phenylalanine, the CDR3 comprises 14 residues. The sequence is cut down to CDR3 DNA, 42 bases in frame from base 1. This receptor was obtained from a donor over 45 with non-small cell lung cancer. The rearranged segments are TRBV7-3 and TRBJ2-7, with TRBD1 as a weak D call on 5 bases. The sequences come from PBMCs, collected before or after stereotactic body radiation therapy (not recorded which). The CDR3 corresponds to CASSPQGGSYEQYF. The DNA sequence is as follows: TGTGCCAGCAGCCCCCAGGGCGGCTCCTACGAGCAGTACTTC. Reference TRBV7-3 and TRBJ2-7 proteins supply the regions before and after the CDR3; the full variable domain is: GAGVSQTPSNKVTEKGKYVELRCDPISGHTALYWYRQSLGQGPEFLIYFQGTGAADDSGLPNDRFFAVRPEGSVSTLKIQRTERGDSAVYLCASSPQGGSYEQYFGPGTRLTVT.